The clone carrying this TCR beta chain was observed a few times. This sample was included in a study of human T cells and chemical hapten exposure. The V segment lost 5 bases and the J segment 9 bases; nucleotides outside the gene matches: 9. The germline V gene has CDR1 DFQATT and CDR2 SNEGSKA (reference sequence). This CDR3 comprises 14 residues. Regarding time point: pre-sensitization, week 0. Documented treatment: therapeutic diphenylcyclopropenone sensitization with weekly scalp DPC. TCRdb analysed the RACE reads with MiXCR anew, one entry per CDR3 protein. The sample comprises around 330,000 distinct CDR3 sequences, 4.5% to 5.5% of which are singletons, and around 8.6% rests with the top ten.

The sample was whole blood, taken in connection with sensitization to the hapten diphenylcyclopropenone (DPC). The receptor's source is a woman between 18 and 29 years old with alopecia areata. Some clones in this sample may be carry-over from other donors' samples. The rearrangement uses TRBV20-1 and TRBJ1-6; 8 nucleotides agree with TRBD1. Here the CDR3 DNA reads TGCAGTGCTTCCCGGGACAGGAGACTTTCACCCCTCCACTTT. It is translated as CSASRDRRLSPLHF.